This T cell receptor (beta chain) was recovered during a study of blood T cell repertoires in COVID-19 (dated by TCRdb to 2020 to 2022). Regarding the complete study: Collaborator samples came from the United States, Italy and Spain and covered acute and convalescent phases of COVID-19. The prospective study material was composed of cDNA or gDNA derived from T cells, B-cell-depleted T cells, or PBMCs. Deeply sampled blood TCRbeta repertoires from subjects exposed to, actively infected with, or recovered from COVID-19 were included in the dataset. The repertoires were released in a freely available public database intended as a resource for research on the immune response to SARS-CoV-2. The samples were drawn from the first 160 participants of the ongoing ImmuneRACE study and from over a thousand subjects provided by 6 global collaborators. Nearly every sample came with metadata listing a de-identified subject ID, COVID-19 status, age in years and sex. Where HLA class I and class II types were available, the types were taken from metadata supplied by the sample provider, not from assay-based typing.

Concerning this clone itself: What antigen it recognizes has not been identified. Base qualities are not recorded, but no much larger clone differs from it by a single base.

General findings and caveats noted by the study authors: How much clinical and demographic metadata was included differed by source and by participant, and the metadata was provided uncurated.

Another Seattle source contributed samples from volunteer blood donors who had recovered from COVID-19. Whole blood was collected in K2EDTA tubes by collaborating institutions according to the institutions' own protocols. For TCRbeta analysis, collaborator samples were shipped as frozen whole blood, as isolated PBMCs, or as DNA extracted from either sample type. TCRbeta CDR3 regions were amplified from genomic DNA using the immunoSEQ Assay, a bias-controlled multiplex PCR. On the authors' methods: The number of nucleated cells in each sample was estimated from the amplification of reference gene primers within the assay. To quantify the absolute abundance of each unique TCRbeta CDR3 rearrangement, sequence reads were collapsed and filtered. For each sample, productive Simpson clonality was calculated as the square root of Simpson's diversity index across productive rearrangements. As stored in TCRdb, this immuneACCESS dataset retains in-frame rearrangements with V and J assigned. A fraction of the clones does not appear; measured against another copy, unresolved V genes explain less than half of the discrepancy, and the remainder lacks a known reason. The V and J calls and clone size were taken over from that table, and D and trimming were inferred from the DNA. This sample gives 310,000 or so clones in total; around 86% of them show up just once. The ten largest clonotypes hold approximately 2% of the sample.

V ends up 5 bases short and J 0 bases short, with an unmatched junction base count of 10. Measured from the cysteine to the phenylalanine, the CDR3 is 16 residues long. The entry retains the CDR3 DNA only, 48 bases that are in frame from base 1. The germline V gene (reference sequence) yields PRHDT for CDR1 and FYEKMQ for CDR2. The specimen was peripheral blood. This sequence was found in a woman younger than 45 who had recovered from COVID-19. Recombination linked TRBV13 to TRBJ2-7; the central 7 bases match TRBD2. The encoded CDR3 is CASSPREGLSSYEQYF. The nucleotide sequence reads TGTGCCAGCAGCCCAAGGGAGGGGCTAAGCTCCTACGAGCAGTACTTC.